This T cell receptor beta chain was documented in a study of identical twins. One entry per CDR3 protein, called by TCRdb with MiXCR from the 5' RACE reads. The table has under 900,000 distinct CDR3 sequences, 10% to 15% seen once. The CDR3 has 16 residues. The ends were cut back, 6 bases at V and 2 bases at J, with 17 bases in the middle. Germline lookup yields CDR1 SGHVS and CDR2 FQNEAQ. As for this clonotype: No antigen is known for it.

Broader study findings: Part of the zero-insertion signal could reflect confounding by invariant MAIT and iNKT cells.

The sample also formed part of further work on yellow fever vaccine responses in identical twins. As reported in that work: Reportedly, the T cell response mounted by twins to vaccine seemed partly convergent, partly personalized.

V usage is TRBV7-8 and J usage is TRBJ2-1; D possibly corresponds to TRBD2 (5 bases). Sequenced material: PBMCs. The receptor was isolated from a young woman in good health. In DNA form, the CDR3 reads TGTGCCAGCAGTCAAACCCCACAGAGGGCCTACAATGAGCAGTTCTTC. Residues: CASSQTPQRAYNEQFF. Drawing the rest from reference TRBV7-8 and TRBJ2-1, the complete variable domain is GAGVSQSPRYKVAKRGQDVALRCDPISGHVSLFWYQQALGQGPEFLTYFQNEAQLDKSGLPSDRFFAERPEGSVSTLKIQRTQQEDSAVYLCASSQTPQRAYNEQFFGPGTRLTVL.